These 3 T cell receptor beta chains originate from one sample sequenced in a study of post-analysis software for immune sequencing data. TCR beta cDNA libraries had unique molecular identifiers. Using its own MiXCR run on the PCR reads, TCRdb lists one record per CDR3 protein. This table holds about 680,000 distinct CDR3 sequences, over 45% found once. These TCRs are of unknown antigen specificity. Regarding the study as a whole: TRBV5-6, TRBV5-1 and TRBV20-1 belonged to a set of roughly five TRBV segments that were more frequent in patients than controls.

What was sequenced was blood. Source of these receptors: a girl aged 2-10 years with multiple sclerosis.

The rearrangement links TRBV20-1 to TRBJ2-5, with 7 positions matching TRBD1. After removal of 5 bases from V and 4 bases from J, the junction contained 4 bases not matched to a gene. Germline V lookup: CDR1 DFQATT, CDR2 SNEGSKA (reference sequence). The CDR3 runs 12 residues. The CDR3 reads CSAYRGAETQYF. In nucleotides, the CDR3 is TGCAGTGCTTACAGGGGTGCAGAGACCCAGTACTTC.

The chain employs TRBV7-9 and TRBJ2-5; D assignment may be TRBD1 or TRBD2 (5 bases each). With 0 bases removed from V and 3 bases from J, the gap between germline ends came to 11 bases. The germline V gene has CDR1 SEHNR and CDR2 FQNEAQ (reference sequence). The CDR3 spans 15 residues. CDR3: CASSLARDGKETQYF. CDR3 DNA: TGTGCCAGCAGCTTAGCCCGGGACGGAAAAGAGACCCAGTACTTC.

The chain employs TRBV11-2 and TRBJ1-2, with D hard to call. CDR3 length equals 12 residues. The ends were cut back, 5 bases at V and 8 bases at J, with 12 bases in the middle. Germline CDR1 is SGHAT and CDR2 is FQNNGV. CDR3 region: CASSLGPPGYTF. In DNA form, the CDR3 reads TGTGCCAGCAGCCTCGGACCGCCGGGCTACACCTTC.